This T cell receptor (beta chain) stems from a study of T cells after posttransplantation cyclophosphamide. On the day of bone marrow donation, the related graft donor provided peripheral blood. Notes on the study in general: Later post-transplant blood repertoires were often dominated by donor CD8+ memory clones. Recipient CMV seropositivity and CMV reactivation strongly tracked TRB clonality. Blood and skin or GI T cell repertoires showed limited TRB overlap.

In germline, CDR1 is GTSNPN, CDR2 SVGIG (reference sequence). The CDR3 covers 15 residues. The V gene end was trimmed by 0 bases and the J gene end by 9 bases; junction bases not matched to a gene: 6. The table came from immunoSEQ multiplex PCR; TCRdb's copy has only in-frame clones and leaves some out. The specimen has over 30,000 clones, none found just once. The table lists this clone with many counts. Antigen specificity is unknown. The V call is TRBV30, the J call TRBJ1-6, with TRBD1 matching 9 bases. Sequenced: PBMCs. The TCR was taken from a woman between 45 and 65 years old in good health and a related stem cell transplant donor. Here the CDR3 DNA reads TGTGCCTGGAGTGTACTAGGACAGGGGAGTTCACCCCTCCACTTT. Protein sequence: CAWSVLGQGSSPLHF.